This TCR beta chain emerged from a study of control samples from healthy donors and cancer patients. Some clones are missing from TCRdb's copy, which holds only in-frame ones; the method was immunoSEQ multiplex PCR. Of tens of thousands of clones detected, roughly 87% appear once; the ten largest clones hold 3% to 4%. Between the trimmed V and J ends, which lost 1 base and 4 bases, there was a span of 13 bases. Germline lookup yields CDR1 GTSNPN and CDR2 SVGIG (reference sequence). The CDR3 runs to 14 residues. This chain links TRBV30 with TRBJ1-2; tentatively, D is TRBD1 (6 bases). The clonotype comes from a woman in her fifties or sixties in good health. What was sequenced was blood. The CDR3 DNA sequence: TGTGCCTGGAGTGACGCGGGGGCGACCTATGGCTACACCTTC. Translation: CAWSDAGATYGYTF.